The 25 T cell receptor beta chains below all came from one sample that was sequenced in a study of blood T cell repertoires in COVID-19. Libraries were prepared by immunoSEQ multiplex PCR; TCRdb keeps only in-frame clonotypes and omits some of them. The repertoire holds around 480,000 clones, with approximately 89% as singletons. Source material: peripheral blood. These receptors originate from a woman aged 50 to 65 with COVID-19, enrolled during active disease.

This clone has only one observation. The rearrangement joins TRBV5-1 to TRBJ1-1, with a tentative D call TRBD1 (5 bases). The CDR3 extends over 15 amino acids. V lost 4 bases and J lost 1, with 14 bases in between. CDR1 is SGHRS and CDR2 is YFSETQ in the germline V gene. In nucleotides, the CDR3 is TGCGCCAGCAGCCGGGACTCGCGGGGGAACACTGAAGCTTTCTTT. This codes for CASSRDSRGNTEAFF.

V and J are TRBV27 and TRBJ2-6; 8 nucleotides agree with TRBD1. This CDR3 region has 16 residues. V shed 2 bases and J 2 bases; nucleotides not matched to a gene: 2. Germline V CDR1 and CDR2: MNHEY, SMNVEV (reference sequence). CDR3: CASSLAGGAGANVLTF. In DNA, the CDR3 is TGTGCCAGCAGTTTAGCAGGGGGCGCTGGGGCCAACGTCCTGACTTTC.

The chain's CDR3 is CASSRDASRGYEQFF. The CDR3 nucleotides are TGTGCCAGCAGCCGCGACGCCTCTAGGGGGTATGAGCAGTTCTTC. V usage is TRBV3-1 (or the pseudogene TRBV3-2) and J usage is TRBJ2-1, with TRBD1 as a possible D gene (6 bases). V lost 4 bases and J 8 bases, leaving 18 bases between the germline ends. CDR1 LGHDT and CDR2 YNNKEL come from the germline V gene (reference sequence). CDR3 size: 15 residues.

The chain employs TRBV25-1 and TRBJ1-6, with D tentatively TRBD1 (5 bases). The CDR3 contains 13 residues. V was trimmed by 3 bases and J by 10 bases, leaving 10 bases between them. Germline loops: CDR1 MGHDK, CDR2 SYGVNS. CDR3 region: CASSDGGNSPLHF. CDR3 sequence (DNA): TGTGCCAGCAGTGACGGGGGAAACTCACCCCTCCACTTT.

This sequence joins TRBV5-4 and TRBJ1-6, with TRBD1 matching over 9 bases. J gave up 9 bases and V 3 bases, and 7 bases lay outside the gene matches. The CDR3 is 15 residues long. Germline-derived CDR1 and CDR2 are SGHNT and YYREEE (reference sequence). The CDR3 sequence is CASSSDGQGFSPLHF. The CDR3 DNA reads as TGTGCCAGCAGCTCGGATGGACAGGGGTTTTCACCCCTCCACTTT.

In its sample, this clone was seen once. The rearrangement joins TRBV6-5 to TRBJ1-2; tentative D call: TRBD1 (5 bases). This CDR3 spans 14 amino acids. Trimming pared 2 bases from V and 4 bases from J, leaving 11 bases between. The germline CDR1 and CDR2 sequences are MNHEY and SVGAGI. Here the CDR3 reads CASSYIPGFYGYTF. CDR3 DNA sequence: TGTGCCAGCAGTTACATCCCAGGGTTCTATGGCTACACCTTC.

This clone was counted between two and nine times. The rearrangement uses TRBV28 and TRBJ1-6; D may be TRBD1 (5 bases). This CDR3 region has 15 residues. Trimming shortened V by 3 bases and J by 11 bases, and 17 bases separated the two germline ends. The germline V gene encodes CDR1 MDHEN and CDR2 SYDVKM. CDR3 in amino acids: CASSLSLGQAPPLHF. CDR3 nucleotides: TGTGCCAGCAGTTTGAGCTTGGGGCAGGCCCCACCCCTCCACTTT.

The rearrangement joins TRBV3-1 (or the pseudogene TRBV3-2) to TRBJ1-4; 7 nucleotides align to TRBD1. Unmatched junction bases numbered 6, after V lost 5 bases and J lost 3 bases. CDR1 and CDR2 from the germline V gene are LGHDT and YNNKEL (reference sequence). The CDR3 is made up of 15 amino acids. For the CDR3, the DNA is TGTGCCAGCAGCTTGGCGACAGGGTCTAATGAAAAACTGTTTTTT. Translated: CASSLATGSNEKLFF.

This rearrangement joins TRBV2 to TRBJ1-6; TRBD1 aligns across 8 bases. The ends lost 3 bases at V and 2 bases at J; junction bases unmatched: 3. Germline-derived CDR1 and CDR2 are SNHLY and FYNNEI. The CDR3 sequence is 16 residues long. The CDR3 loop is CASSDQGATYNSPLHF. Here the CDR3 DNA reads TGTGCCAGCAGTGACCAGGGGGCGACCTATAATTCACCCCTCCACTTT.

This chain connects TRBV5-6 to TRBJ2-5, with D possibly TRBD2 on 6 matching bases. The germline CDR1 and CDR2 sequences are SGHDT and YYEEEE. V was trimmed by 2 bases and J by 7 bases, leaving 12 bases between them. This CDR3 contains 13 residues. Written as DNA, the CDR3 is TGTGCCAGCAGCTTAGGACCCGGGGGGACCCAGTACTTC. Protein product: CASSLGPGGTQYF.

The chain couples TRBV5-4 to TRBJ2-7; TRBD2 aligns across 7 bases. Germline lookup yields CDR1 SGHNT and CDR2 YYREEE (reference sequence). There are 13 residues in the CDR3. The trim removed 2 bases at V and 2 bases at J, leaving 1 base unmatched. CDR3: CASSFGRAYEQYF. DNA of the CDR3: TGTGCCAGCAGCTTTGGGAGGGCCTACGAGCAGTACTTC.

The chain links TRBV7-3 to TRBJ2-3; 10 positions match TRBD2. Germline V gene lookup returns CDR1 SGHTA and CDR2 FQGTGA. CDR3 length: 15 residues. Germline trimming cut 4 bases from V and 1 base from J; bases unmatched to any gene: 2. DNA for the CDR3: TGTGCCAGCAGCTCTACTAGCGGGGGCACAGATACGCAGTATTTT. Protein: CASSSTSGGTDTQYF.

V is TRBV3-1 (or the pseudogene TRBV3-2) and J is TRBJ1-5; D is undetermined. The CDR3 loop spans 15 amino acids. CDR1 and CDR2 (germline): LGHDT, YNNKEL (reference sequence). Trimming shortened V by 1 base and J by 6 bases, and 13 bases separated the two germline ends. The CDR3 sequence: CASSQVSGSGQPQHF. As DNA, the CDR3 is TGTGCCAGCAGCCAAGTGTCCGGGTCGGGTCAGCCCCAGCATTTT.

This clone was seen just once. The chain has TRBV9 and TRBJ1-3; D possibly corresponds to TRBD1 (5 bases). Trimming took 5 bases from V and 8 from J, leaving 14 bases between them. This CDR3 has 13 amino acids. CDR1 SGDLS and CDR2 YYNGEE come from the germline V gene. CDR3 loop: CASSLLGGHTIYF. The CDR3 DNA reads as TGTGCCAGCAGTCTCCTCGGGGGACACACCATATATTTT.

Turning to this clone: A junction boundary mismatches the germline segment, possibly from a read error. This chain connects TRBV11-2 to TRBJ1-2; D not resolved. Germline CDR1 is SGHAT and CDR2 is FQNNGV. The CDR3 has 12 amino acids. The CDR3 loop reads CASSPGYLSPHF. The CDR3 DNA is TGTGCCAGCAGCCCCGGGTACCTGAGTCCCCACTTC. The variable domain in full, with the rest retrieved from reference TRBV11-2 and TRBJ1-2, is EAGVAQSPRYKIIEKRQSVAFWCNPISGHATLYWYQQILGQGPKLLIQFQNNGVVDDSQLPKDRFSAERLKGVDSTLKIQPAKLEDSAVYLCASSPGYLSPHFGSGTRLTVV.

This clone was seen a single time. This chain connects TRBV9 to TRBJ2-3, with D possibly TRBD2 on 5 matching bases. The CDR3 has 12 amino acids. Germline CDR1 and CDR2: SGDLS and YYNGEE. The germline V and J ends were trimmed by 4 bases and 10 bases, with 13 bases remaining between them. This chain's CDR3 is CASSTVSEAQYF. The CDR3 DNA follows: TGTGCCAGCAGCACCGTTAGCGAGGCGCAGTATTTT.

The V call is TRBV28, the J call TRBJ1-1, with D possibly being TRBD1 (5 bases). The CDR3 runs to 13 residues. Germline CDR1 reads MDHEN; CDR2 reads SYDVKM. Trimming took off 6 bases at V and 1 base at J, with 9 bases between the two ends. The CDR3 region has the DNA TGTGCCAGCAGAACAGGAACGAACACTGAAGCTTTCTTT. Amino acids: CASRTGTNTEAFF.

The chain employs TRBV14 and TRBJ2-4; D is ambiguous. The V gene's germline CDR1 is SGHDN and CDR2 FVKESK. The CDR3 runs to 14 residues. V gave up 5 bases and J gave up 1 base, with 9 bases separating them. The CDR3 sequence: CASSLSGAKNIQYF. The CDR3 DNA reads TGTGCCAGCAGCTTATCCGGTGCCAAAAACATTCAGTACTTC.

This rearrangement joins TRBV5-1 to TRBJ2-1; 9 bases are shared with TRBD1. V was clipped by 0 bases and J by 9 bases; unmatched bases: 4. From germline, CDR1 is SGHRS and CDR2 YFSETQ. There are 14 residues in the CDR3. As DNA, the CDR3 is TGCGCCAGCAGCTTGGGGGACAGGGAGGGTGAGCAGTTCTTC. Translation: CASSLGDREGEQFF.

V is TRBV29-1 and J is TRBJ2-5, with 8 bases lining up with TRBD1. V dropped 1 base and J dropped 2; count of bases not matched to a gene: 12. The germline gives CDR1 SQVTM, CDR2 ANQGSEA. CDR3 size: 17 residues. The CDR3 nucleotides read TGCAGCGTTGAAGTAGAGGCGGGACAGGCGCAACAAGAGACCCAGTACTTC. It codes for CSVEVEAGQAQQETQYF.

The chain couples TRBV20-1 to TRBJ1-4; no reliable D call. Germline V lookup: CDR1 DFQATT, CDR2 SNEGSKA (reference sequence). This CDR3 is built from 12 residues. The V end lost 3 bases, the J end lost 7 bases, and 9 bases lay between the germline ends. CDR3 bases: TGCAGTGCTAGTGGGCCCGCTGAAAAACTGTTTTTT. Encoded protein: CSASGPAEKLFF.

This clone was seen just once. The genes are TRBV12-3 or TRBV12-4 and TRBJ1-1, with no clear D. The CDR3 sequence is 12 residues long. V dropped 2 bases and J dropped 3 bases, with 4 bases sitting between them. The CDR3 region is CASSLSYTEAFF. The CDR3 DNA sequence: TGTGCCAGCAGTTTATCCTACACTGAAGCTTTCTTT.

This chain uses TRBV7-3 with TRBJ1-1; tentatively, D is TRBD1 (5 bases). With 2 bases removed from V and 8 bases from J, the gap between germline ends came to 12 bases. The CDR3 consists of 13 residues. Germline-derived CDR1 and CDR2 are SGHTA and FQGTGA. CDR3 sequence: CASSLAGQREAFF. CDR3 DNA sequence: TGTGCCAGCAGCTTAGCAGGGCAGCGAGAAGCTTTCTTT.

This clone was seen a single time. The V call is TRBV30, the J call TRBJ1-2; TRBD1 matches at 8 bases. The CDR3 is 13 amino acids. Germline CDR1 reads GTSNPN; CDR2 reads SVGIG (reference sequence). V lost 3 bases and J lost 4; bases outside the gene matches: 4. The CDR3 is CAWSDTGGYGYTF. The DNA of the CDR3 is TGTGCCTGGAGCGATACAGGGGGCTATGGCTACACCTTC.

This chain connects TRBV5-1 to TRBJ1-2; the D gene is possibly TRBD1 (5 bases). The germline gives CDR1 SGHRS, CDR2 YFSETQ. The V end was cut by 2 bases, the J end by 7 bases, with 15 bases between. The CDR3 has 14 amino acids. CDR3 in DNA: TGCGCCAGCAGCTTCGGTGCGGGGGGTTCTGGCTACACCTTC. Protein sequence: CASSFGAGGSGYTF.